The 22 T cell receptor beta chains in this list originate from one sample, sequenced in a study of control samples from healthy donors and cancer patients. Libraries were prepared by immunoSEQ multiplex PCR; TCRdb keeps only in-frame clonotypes and omits some of them. Found here are about 200,000 clones; the top ten clones hold around 2%. The sample comprised blood. The receptor source for this set is a woman aged 30 to 39 in good health.

The CDR3 region is CASSSGLRGVGEKLFF. The CDR3 region has the DNA TGTGCCAGCAGTTCCGGCCTCAGGGGAGTCGGTGAAAAACTGTTTTTT. The V call is TRBV6-5, the J call TRBJ1-4; a weak D match, TRBD1 (6 bases). The CDR3 contains 16 residues. Germline V gene sequence: CDR1 MNHEY, CDR2 SVGAGI. V shed 4 bases and J shed 7 bases, with 19 bases lying between them.

V usage is TRBV5-6 and J usage is TRBJ2-4, with D maybe TRBD1 (5 bases). The CDR3 sequence is 17 residues long. Trimming took 0 bases from V and 0 from J, leaving 13 bases between them. Germline lookup yields CDR1 SGHDT and CDR2 YYEEEE. This chain's CDR3 is CASSLVDNRLAKNIQYF. The CDR3 DNA reads TGTGCCAGCAGCTTGGTGGACAATAGACTAGCCAAAAACATTCAGTACTTC.

Points on this clone: Other DNA sequences from this sample encode an identical CDR3 as well. CDR3 coding DNA: TGTGCCAGCAGTTTACGGCTAGCGGGGGGCCAAGAGACCCAGTACTTC. Its translation is CASSLRLAGGQETQYF. The chain couples TRBV28 to TRBJ2-5, with TRBD2 matching 11 bases. Germline trimming cut 2 bases from V and 1 base from J; bases unmatched to any gene: 3. The CDR3 spans 16 residues. Germline loops: CDR1 MDHEN, CDR2 SYDVKM. Looking up the rest from reference TRBV28 and TRBJ2-5 gives the full variable domain: DVKVTQSSRYLVKRTGEKVFLECVQDMDHENMFWYRQDPGLGLRLIYFSYDVKMKEKGDIPEGYSVSREKKERFSLILESASTNQTSMYLCASSLRLAGGQETQYFGPGTRLLVL.

V gene TRBV2 combines with J gene TRBJ1-4, with TRBD1 identical over 8 bases. Germline CDR1 reads SNHLY; CDR2 reads FYNNEI. Germline trimming cut 6 bases from V and 5 bases from J; bases unmatched to any gene: 2. The CDR3 is made up of 13 amino acids. CDR3 loop: CASSRDRNEKLFF. CDR3 bases: TGTGCCAGCAGCCGGGACAGGAATGAAAAACTGTTTTTT.

V usage is TRBV27 and J usage is TRBJ1-1, with D maybe TRBD1 (6 bases). The CDR3 is 11 amino acids. CDR1 and CDR2 from the germline V gene are MNHEY and SMNVEV (reference sequence). V lost 8 bases to trimming and J lost 3 bases, with 7 bases between them. The CDR3 nucleotides read TGTGCCAGCCAGGGGCACACTGAAGCTTTCTTT. Translated, it gives CASQGHTEAFF.

This chain connects TRBV3-1 (or the pseudogene TRBV3-2) to TRBJ1-1; D is unresolved. The CDR3 runs to 11 residues. V was cut by 4 bases and J by 4 bases, with 4 bases left in between. The V gene's germline CDR1 is LGHDT and CDR2 YNNKEL (reference sequence). The CDR3 DNA reads TGTGCCAGCAGCCGTTCCACTGAAGCTTTCTTT. It codes for CASSRSTEAFF.

V gene TRBV5-1 combines with J gene TRBJ2-7; unclear D gene. CDR3 length: 14 residues. Looked up from germline, CDR1 is SGHRS and CDR2 is YFSETQ. The germline V and J ends were trimmed by 4 bases and 2 bases, with 13 bases remaining between them. CDR3 loop: CASSLRVPPYEQYF. The DNA for the CDR3 is TGCGCCAGCAGCCTAAGAGTCCCCCCCTACGAGCAGTACTTC.

The rearrangement uses TRBV4-3 and TRBJ2-1, with 10 bases aligning to TRBD1. V was clipped by 1 base and J by 10 bases; unmatched bases: 7. The CDR3 contains 15 residues. Germline values: CDR1 LGHNA, CDR2 YSLEER. For the CDR3, the DNA is TGCGCCAGCAGCCAAGGGACAGGGGGACGAGGGGAGCAGTTCTTC. This gives the protein CASSQGTGGRGEQFF.

The DNA of the CDR3 is TGTGCCACCAGTCCCCGGGTCCCCCGGGGGGATCAGCCCCAGCATTTT. This codes for CATSPRVPRGDQPQHF. The chain is built from TRBV24-1 and TRBJ1-5; tentative D call: TRBD1 (5 bases). The CDR3 is made up of 16 amino acids. Per germline, CDR1 KGHDR and CDR2 SFDVKD. The V end was cut by 6 bases, the J end by 5 bases, with 19 bases between.

The rearrangement links TRBV19 to TRBJ1-4; D gene ambiguous. The CDR3 spans 13 residues. Germline CDR1 is LNHDA and CDR2 is SQIVND (reference sequence). Trimming took 7 bases from V and 7 from J, leaving 13 bases between them. The CDR3 nucleotides are TGTGCCAGTACCCGTGCCTATCGTGAAAAACTGTTTTTT. Amino acid sequence: CASTRAYREKLFF.

This chain uses TRBV4-2 with TRBJ2-3; D might be TRBD1 (7 bases). Germline values: CDR1 LGHNA, CDR2 YNFKEQ. The CDR3 is 16 amino acids. V was clipped by 0 bases and J by 1 base, with 11 bases between them. CDR3 in amino acids: CASSQDGGGGTDTQYF. The CDR3 nucleotides are TGTGCCAGCAGCCAAGATGGAGGGGGCGGCACAGATACGCAGTATTTT.

The genes are TRBV7-2 and TRBJ2-7, with 8 bases lining up with TRBD2. The CDR3 sequence is 16 residues long. Trimming removed 0 bases from V and 4 bases from J; junction bases left unmatched: 8. Germline CDR1 and CDR2: SGHTA and FQGNSA. CDR3 DNA: TGTGCCAGCAGCTTAGCGTCCCAAAGCGGGGGATACGAGCAGTACTTC. This gives the protein CASSLASQSGGYEQYF.

The genes are TRBV10-3 and TRBJ2-1; maybe TRBD1 (6 bases). The CDR3 covers 18 residues. Trimming removed 4 bases at V and 5 bases at J, with 24 bases between. Germline V CDR1 and CDR2: ENHRY, SYGVKD. The chain's CDR3 is CAISAPVTSGVGDNEQFF. The CDR3 nucleotides read TGTGCCATCAGTGCGCCGGTGACTTCAGGGGTAGGAGACAATGAGCAGTTCTTC.

The chain couples TRBV12-3 or TRBV12-4 to TRBJ2-5, with D tentatively TRBD1 (6 bases). The V and J ends lost 1 base and 9 bases respectively, with 12 bases between them. This CDR3 region has 13 residues. In DNA form, the CDR3 reads TGTGCCAGCAGTTTAGATGGGGGCAAGGCCCAGTACTTC. This translates into CASSLDGGKAQYF.

V and J are TRBV19 and TRBJ1-1, with TRBD1 matching 8 bases. This CDR3 has 17 residues. V shed 1 base and J 4 bases; nucleotides not matched to a gene: 11. Looked up from germline, CDR1 is LNHDA and CDR2 is SQIVND (reference sequence). The DNA for the CDR3 is TGTGCCAGTAGTATAGCCCACGGGACAGGAGTTCCCACTGAAGCTTTCTTT. Translation: CASSIAHGTGVPTEAFF.

The V call is TRBV12-5, the J call TRBJ2-3, with D maybe TRBD2 (6 bases). CDR1 is LGHNT, CDR2 FRNRAP, per germline. V was shortened by 3 bases and J by 4 bases, with 11 bases between the two germline ends. The CDR3 is 14 amino acids. The DNA for the CDR3 is TGTGCTAGTGGTTTTCGGGGAGGCGCAGATACGCAGTATTTT. Translated, it gives CASGFRGGADTQYF.

The genes are TRBV6-5 and TRBJ2-1, with 11 bases identical to TRBD1. Germline V gene lookup returns CDR1 MNHEY and CDR2 SVGAGI. V shed 3 bases, J shed 7 bases, and the junction held 2 bases outside the gene matches. The CDR3 is made up of 14 amino acids. CDR3 nucleotides: TGTGCCAGCAGTTATGGACAGGGGGCAAATGAGCAGTTCTTC. This codes for CASSYGQGANEQFF.

The V gene is TRBV7-8, the J gene TRBJ2-3, with D tentatively TRBD1 or TRBD2 (5 bases each). This CDR3 has 13 amino acids. Trimming cost V 0 bases and J 5 bases, with 6 bases left between them. The germline V gene has CDR1 SGHVS and CDR2 FQNEAQ. CDR3 nucleotide sequence: TGTGCCAGCAGCTTAGCGGGGGAAGATACGCAGTATTTT. This translates into CASSLAGEDTQYF. Filled out from reference TRBV7-8 and TRBJ2-3, the complete variable domain reads GAGVSQSPRYKVAKRGQDVALRCDPISGHVSLFWYQQALGQGPEFLTYFQNEAQLDKSGLPSDRFFAERPEGSVSTLKIQRTQQEDSAVYLCASSLAGEDTQYFGPGTRLTVL.

The rearrangement uses TRBV4-2 and TRBJ2-7; D gene uncertain. Germline lookup yields CDR1 LGHNA and CDR2 YNFKEQ. V shed 2 bases and J shed 5 bases, with 4 bases lying between them. The CDR3 loop spans 11 amino acids. The CDR3 DNA reads as TGTGCCAGCAGCCAAACTAACGAGCAGTACTTC. It codes for CASSQTNEQYF.

The chain joins TRBV19 to TRBJ1-4, with 11 bases aligning to TRBD1. Germline V gene lookup returns CDR1 LNHDA and CDR2 SQIVND (reference sequence). The CDR3 is 15 residues long. Losses at the gene ends were 6 bases for V and 6 bases for J; bases not matched to a gene: 6. The CDR3: CASRRTGGVYEKLFF. The CDR3 DNA reads as TGTGCCAGTAGAAGGACAGGGGGCGTTTATGAAAAACTGTTTTTT.

The chain combines TRBV28 with TRBJ2-7, with a possible D match to TRBD1 (5 bases). The CDR3 has 17 residues. CDR1 is MDHEN and CDR2 is SYDVKM in the germline V gene. V was clipped by 5 bases and J by 0 bases, with 20 bases between them. CDR3 in DNA: TGTGCCAGCAGTCAGGCGTACAGGAGTGGAAGCTCCTACGAGCAGTACTTC. This translates into CASSQAYRSGSSYEQYF. Full variable domain (rest looked up from reference TRBV28 and TRBJ2-7): DVKVTQSSRYLVKRTGEKVFLECVQDMDHENMFWYRQDPGLGLRLIYFSYDVKMKEKGDIPEGYSVSREKKERFSLILESASTNQTSMYLCASSQAYRSGSSYEQYFGPGTRLTVT.

The chain recombines TRBV19 with TRBJ1-1; D is perhaps TRBD1 (6 bases). The CDR3 is 15 residues long. Deletions cut 8 bases from V and 0 bases from J, with 16 bases between. Germline CDR1 and CDR2: LNHDA and SQIVND (reference sequence). The CDR3 loop is CASRLGGALNTEAFF. CDR3 bases: TGTGCCAGTCGTTTGGGGGGGGCTTTGAACACTGAAGCTTTCTTT.